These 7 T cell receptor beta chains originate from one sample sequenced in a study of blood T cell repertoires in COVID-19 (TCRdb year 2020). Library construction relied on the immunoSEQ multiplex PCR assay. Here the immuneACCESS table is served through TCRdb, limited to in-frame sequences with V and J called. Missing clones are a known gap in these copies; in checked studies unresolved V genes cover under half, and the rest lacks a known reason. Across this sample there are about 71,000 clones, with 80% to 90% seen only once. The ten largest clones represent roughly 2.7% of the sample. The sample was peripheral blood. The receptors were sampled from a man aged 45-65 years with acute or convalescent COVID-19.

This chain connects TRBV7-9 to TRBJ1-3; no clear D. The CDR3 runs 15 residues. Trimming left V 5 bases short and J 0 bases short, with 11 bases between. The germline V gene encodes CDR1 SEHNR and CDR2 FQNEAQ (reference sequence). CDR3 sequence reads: CASSQLGSSGNTIYF. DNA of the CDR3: TGTGCCAGCAGCCAACTCGGGAGCTCTGGAAACACCATATATTTT. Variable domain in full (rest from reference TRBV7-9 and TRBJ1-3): DTGVSQNPRHKITKRGQNVTFRCDPISEHNRLYWYRQTLGQGPEFLTYFQNEAQLEKSRLLSDRFSAERPKGSFSTLEIQRTEQGDSAMYLCASSQLGSSGNTIYFGEGSWLTVV.

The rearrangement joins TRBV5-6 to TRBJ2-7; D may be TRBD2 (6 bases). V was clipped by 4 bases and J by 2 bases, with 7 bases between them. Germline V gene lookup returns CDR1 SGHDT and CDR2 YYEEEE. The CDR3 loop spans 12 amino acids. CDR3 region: CASSPGAYEQYF. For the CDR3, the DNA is TGTGCCAGCAGCCCGGGGGCCTACGAGCAGTACTTC.

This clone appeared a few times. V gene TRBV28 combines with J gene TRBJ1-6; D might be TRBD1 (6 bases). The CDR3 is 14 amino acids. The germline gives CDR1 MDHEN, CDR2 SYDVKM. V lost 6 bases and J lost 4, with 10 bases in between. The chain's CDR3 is CASSPDSYNSPLHF. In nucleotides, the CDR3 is TGTGCCAGCAGCCCGGACAGTTATAATTCACCCCTCCACTTT.

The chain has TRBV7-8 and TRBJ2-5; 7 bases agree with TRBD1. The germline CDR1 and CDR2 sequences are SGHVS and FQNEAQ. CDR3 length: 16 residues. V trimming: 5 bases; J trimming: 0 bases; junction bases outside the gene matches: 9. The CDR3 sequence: CASSLERDRYQETQYF. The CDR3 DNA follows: TGTGCCAGCAGCCTAGAACGGGACAGATACCAAGAGACCCAGTACTTC.

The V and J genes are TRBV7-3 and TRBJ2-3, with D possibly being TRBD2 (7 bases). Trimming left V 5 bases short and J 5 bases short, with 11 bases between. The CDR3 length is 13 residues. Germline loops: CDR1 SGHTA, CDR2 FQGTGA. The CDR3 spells CASSRGGVDTQYF. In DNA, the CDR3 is TGTGCCAGCAGCCGCGGGGGCGTAGATACGCAGTATTTT.

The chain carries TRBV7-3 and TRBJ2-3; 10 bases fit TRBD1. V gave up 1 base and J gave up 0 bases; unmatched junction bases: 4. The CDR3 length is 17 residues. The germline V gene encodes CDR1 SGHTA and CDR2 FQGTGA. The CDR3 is CASSLKGQGPSTDTQYF. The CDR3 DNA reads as TGTGCCAGCAGCTTAAAGGGACAGGGGCCTAGCACAGATACGCAGTATTTT.

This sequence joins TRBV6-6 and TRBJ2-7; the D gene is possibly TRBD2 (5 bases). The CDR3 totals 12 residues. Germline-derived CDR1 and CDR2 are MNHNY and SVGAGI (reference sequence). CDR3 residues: CASRDQKERGSV. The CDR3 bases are TGTGCCAGCAGGGATCAGAAAGAGAGAGGGTCCGTC.